This T cell receptor (beta chain) was obtained from a study of cytotoxic CD8 clonotypes in ibrutinib-treated CLL. The table came from immunoSEQ multiplex PCR; TCRdb's copy has only in-frame clones and leaves some out. The sample carries roughly 36,000 clones, roughly two thirds recorded once. General study findings and limits: The clonality went up when patients responded to ibrutinib and dropped back toward baseline at progression.

V lost 1 base to trimming and J lost 7 bases, with 6 bases between them. Germline lookup yields CDR1 SGDLS and CDR2 YYNGEE. The CDR3 covers 13 residues. This clone was detected only a few times. Its target is not known. The starting material was PBMCs, obtained before ibrutinib treatment. V is TRBV9 and J is TRBJ1-6; no firm D call. The source of this sequence is a human donor with chronic lymphocytic leukemia. DNA for the CDR3: TGTGCCAGCAGCGTACGAGAAAATTCACCCCTCCACTTT. This translates into CASSVRENSPLHF.